Listed here are 16 T cell receptor beta chains from one sample, sequenced in a study of regulatory T cells in long-lasting Graves disease. Arm-PCR with iRepertoire HTBI primers amplified the CDR3 regions for these TCR beta libraries. Each CDR3 protein is one row after TCRdb ran MiXCR on the multiplex PCR reads. Among hundreds of thousands of distinct CDR3 sequences, roughly 21% were seen once, and the ten largest hold around 7%. The time point here: persistent/refractory GD, antithyroid drugs over 5 years with positive TRAb. The authors made the TCR library using RNA they extracted from PBMCs. The sample here was peripheral blood mononuclear cells (PBMCs), taken when the disease was refractory, from a patient treated with antithyroid drugs. The receptor source for this set is a female donor with Graves disease.

Ten or more counts support this clonotype. The chain is built from TRBV24-1 and TRBJ2-7; 13 positions match TRBD2. Germline lookup yields CDR1 KGHDR and CDR2 SFDVKD. The CDR3 length is 18 residues. V shed 5 bases and J 6 bases; nucleotides not matched to a gene: 15. The CDR3 is CATSGAPGTSGISGEQYF. The CDR3 DNA sequence: TGTGCCACCAGTGGAGCTCCCGGGACTAGCGGGATCTCAGGCGAGCAGTACTTC.

This clonotype came up a few times. The CDR3 reads CASRPGTRTTDTQYF. CDR3 nucleotide sequence: TGTGCCAGCAGACCCGGGACTAGAACCACAGATACGCAGTATTTT. This chain uses TRBV12-3 or TRBV12-4 with TRBJ2-3; 8 bases align to TRBD2. The CDR3 sequence is 15 residues long. The junction had 7 bases not matched to a gene; V was cut back by 6 bases and J by 2 bases.

The rearrangement links TRBV5-1 to TRBJ1-1; D may be TRBD1 (6 bases). This CDR3 is built from 14 residues. Germline V lookup: CDR1 SGHRS, CDR2 YFSETQ. V was clipped by 5 bases and J by 3 bases, with 14 bases between them. The CDR3 sequence: CASRHRVLDTEAFF. CDR3 nucleotides: TGCGCCAGCAGGCACAGGGTATTGGACACTGAAGCTTTCTTT.

A note on this clonotype: A much larger clone differs from this one at a single base, so this may be a read error. The genes are TRBV12-3 or TRBV12-4 and TRBJ2-7; TRBD2 agrees at 8 bases. This CDR3 is built from 13 residues. As DNA, the CDR3 is TGTGTCAGCAGGAAGCGGGGGTCCGACGAGCAGTACTTC. Protein: CVSRKRGSDEQYF.

The sample holds a few counts of this clonotype. The rearrangement links TRBV28 to TRBJ2-7, with TRBD1 identical over 10 bases. The germline V gene encodes CDR1 MDHEN and CDR2 SYDVKM. This CDR3 region has 15 residues. The junction had 7 bases not matched to a gene; V was cut back by 5 bases and J by 3 bases. The CDR3 coding sequence is TGTGCCAGCAGTAGGGGAAGGACAGGGGGCTACGAGCAGTACTTC. Translation gives CASSRGRTGGYEQYF.

In this sample, this clonotype turned up a few times. This sequence joins TRBV5-5 and TRBJ1-6, with TRBD1 identical over 7 bases. CDR1 and CDR2 from the germline V gene are SGHKS and YYEKEE (reference sequence). Trimming removed 4 bases from V and 5 bases from J; junction bases left unmatched: 9. The CDR3 extends over 16 amino acids. The CDR3 loop is CASSITTGPNNSPLHF. Here the CDR3 DNA reads TGTGCCAGCAGCATTACGACAGGGCCAAATAATTCACCCCTCCACTTT.

This clonotype was found many times. The J gene is TRBJ2-7, the V gene TRBV9; unclear D gene. Germline CDR1 SGDLS, CDR2 YYNGEE. V lost 3 bases to trimming and J lost 7 bases, with 11 bases between them. This CDR3 is 12 amino acids long. The CDR3: CASSASGQEQYF. The CDR3 coding sequence is TGTGCCAGCAGCGCCAGTGGGCAGGAGCAGTACTTC.

This sequence joins TRBV24-1 and TRBJ2-5, with D maybe TRBD1 (6 bases). With 3 bases removed from V and 4 bases from J, the gap between germline ends came to 14 bases. The CDR3 length is 15 residues. Germline CDR1 is KGHDR and CDR2 is SFDVKD. The CDR3 DNA reads as TGTGCCACCAGTGATGGCTTAAGGGGGATAGAGACCCAGTACTTC. This gives the protein CATSDGLRGIETQYF.

This clonotype was seen ten or more times. This chain links TRBV15 with TRBJ2-5; 8 positions agree with TRBD1. CDR3 length: 15 amino acids. The V and J ends lost 4 bases and 5 bases, in that order; junction bases with no gene match: 9. Germline-derived CDR1 and CDR2 are LNHNV and YYDKDF (reference sequence). CDR3 region: CATSTWTGLGETQYF. In DNA form, the CDR3 reads TGTGCCACCAGCACCTGGACAGGGCTCGGGGAGACCCAGTACTTC.

Ten or more counts support this clonotype. V gene TRBV18 combines with J gene TRBJ2-5, with 9 bases fitting TRBD2. Trimming cost V 8 bases and J 4 bases; bases outside gene matches: 11. The CDR3 is 15 residues long. CDR1 and CDR2 (germline): KGHSH, LQKENI. CDR3 residues: CASSPLSGRGETQYF. The CDR3, as DNA: TGTGCCAGCAGTCCGCTTAGCGGGAGAGGAGAGACCCAGTACTTC.

This clonotype was observed at least ten times. The CDR3 spells CAISEWGRVGDGANVLTF. CDR3 coding DNA: TGTGCCATCAGTGAGTGGGGGCGTGTAGGGGATGGGGCCAACGTCCTGACTTTC. The chain uses TRBV10-3 and TRBJ2-6; D possibly corresponds to TRBD1 (6 bases). The CDR3 contains 18 residues. CDR1 and CDR2 from the germline V gene are ENHRY and SYGVKD. The V and J ends lost 1 base and 3 bases respectively, with 16 bases between them.

This clonotype was observed a few times. CDR3 protein: CASSLIRTGKVYGYTF. CDR3 DNA: TGTGCCAGCAGCTTAATCCGGACAGGGAAGGTCTATGGCTACACCTTC. V usage is TRBV12-3 or TRBV12-4 and J usage is TRBJ1-2, with TRBD1 matching 8 bases. The CDR3 totals 16 residues. With 6 bases clipped from V and 4 bases from J, the junction kept 13 bases outside the gene matches.

The table lists this clonotype with a few counts. This chain uses TRBV10-3 with TRBJ1-1; 9 nucleotides match TRBD1. Germline-derived CDR1 and CDR2 are ENHRY and SYGVKD. The CDR3 loop spans 14 amino acids. V lost 2 bases to trimming and J lost 4 bases; unmatched junction nucleotides: 2. The CDR3 reads CAISEPDRGTEAFF. CDR3 sequence (DNA): TGTGCCATCAGTGAGCCGGACAGGGGCACTGAAGCTTTCTTT.

This clonotype was seen ten or more times. The chain carries TRBV6-2 or TRBV6-3 and TRBJ2-7; D not certain. Germline assignment: CDR1 MNHEY and CDR2 SVGEGT. This CDR3 contains 13 residues. With 5 bases removed from V and 7 bases from J, the gap between germline ends came to 15 bases. The chain's CDR3 is CASSEDLSWEQYF. The CDR3 DNA follows: TGTGCCAGCAGTGAAGACCTGTCTTGGGAGCAGTACTTC.

CDR3 coding DNA: TGTGCCAGTATATCCCGGGACTTCACGGCCGTTAACTATGGCTACACCTTC. Protein: CASISRDFTAVNYGYTF. V usage is TRBV19 and J usage is TRBJ1-2; possibly TRBD1 for D (5 bases). This CDR3 is built from 17 residues. The germline V gene has CDR1 LNHDA and CDR2 SQIVND (reference sequence). V lost 7 bases and J lost 1, with 22 bases in between.

This clonotype was found many times. V usage is TRBV6-1 and J usage is TRBJ2-5, with D possibly TRBD2 on 6 matching bases. Germline loops: CDR1 MNHNS, CDR2 SASEGT. V was clipped by 6 bases and J by 5 bases, with 22 bases between them. CDR3 length equals 16 residues. In DNA, the CDR3 is TGTGCCAGCAGCCCAACTAGCCACGAAACCACTGAGACCCAGTACTTC. This encodes CASSPTSHETTETQYF.